The clone carrying this T cell receptor beta chain has more than one count but fewer than ten. Antigen unknown. TCRdb recomputed calls from the 5' RACE reads with MiXCR, one row per CDR3 protein. Of approximately 580,000 distinct CDR3 sequences in the sample, about 17% were seen once. V was cut by 0 bases and J by 8 bases, with 15 bases left in between. The germline gives CDR1 SGHDT, CDR2 YYEEEE. The CDR3 is 15 amino acids. The data belong to a study of T cells after yellow fever vaccination. Study results and limitations: Post-booster repertoires contained most primary-vaccination clones again (96% CD4, less than 90% CD8). There was a small share of clonotypes that showed up in both the CD4 and CD8 compartments.

The V gene is TRBV5-6, the J gene TRBJ1-5; the D is unclear. This TCR was sampled from a man between 18 and 29 years old who received the YFV17D yellow fever vaccine. This specimen was PBMCs, taken around 5 days after the first yellow fever vaccination. CDR3 sequence: CASSLGGGVSKPQHF. For the CDR3, the DNA is TGTGCCAGCAGCTTGGGTGGCGGCGTGAGCAAGCCCCAGCATTTT. The full variable domain, completed using reference TRBV5-6 and TRBJ1-5, is DAGVTQSPTHLIKTRGQQVTLRCSPKSGHDTVSWYQQALGQGPQFIFQYYEEEERQRGNFPDRFSGHQFPNYSSELNVNALLLGDSALYLCASSLGGGVSKPQHFGDGTRLSIL.